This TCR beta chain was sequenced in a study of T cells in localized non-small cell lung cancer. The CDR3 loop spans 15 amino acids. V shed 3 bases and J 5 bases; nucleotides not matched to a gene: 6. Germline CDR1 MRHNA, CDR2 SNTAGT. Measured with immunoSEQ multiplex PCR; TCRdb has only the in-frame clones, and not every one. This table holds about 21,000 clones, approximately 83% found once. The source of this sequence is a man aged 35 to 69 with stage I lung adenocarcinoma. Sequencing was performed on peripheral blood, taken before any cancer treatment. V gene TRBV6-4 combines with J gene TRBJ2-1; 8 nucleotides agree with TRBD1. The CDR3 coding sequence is TGTGCCAGCAGTGATGTCGGGACAGGCAACAATGAGCAGTTCTTC. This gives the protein CASSDVGTGNNEQFF.